Shown below are 8 T cell receptor beta chains from a single sample sequenced in a study of blood T cell repertoires in COVID-19. Produced via immunoSEQ multiplex PCR; TCRdb's table is partial and in-frame only. The sample lists 61,000 or so clones, about 88% occurring once. Source material: peripheral blood. The receptors here all came from a woman aged 50 to 60 with active or convalescent COVID-19.

This clone occurred once. J is TRBJ2-1 and V is TRBV7-2, with TRBD2 identical over 8 bases. The germline V gene encodes CDR1 SGHTA and CDR2 FQGNSA. The CDR3 loop spans 13 amino acids. Trimming removed 11 bases from V and 8 bases from J; junction bases left unmatched: 11. The CDR3 bases are TGTGCCGGCGGGGTAGCGGGATTCTATGAGCAGTTCTTC. Protein product: CAGGVAGFYEQFF.

J is TRBJ2-3 and V is TRBV5-1; 7 bases line up with TRBD1. V lost 4 bases and J lost 3; bases outside the gene matches: 5. This CDR3 comprises 14 residues. Germline CDR1 and CDR2: SGHRS and YFSETQ. In DNA, the CDR3 is TGCGCCAGCAGCCTAGGGGGCGGTACAGATACGCAGTATTTT. Protein sequence: CASSLGGGTDTQYF. The complete variable domain, with remaining parts taken from reference TRBV5-1 and TRBJ2-3, reads KAGVTQTPRYLIKTRGQQVTLSCSPISGHRSVSWYQQTPGQGLQFLFEYFSETQRNKGNFPGRFSGRQFSNSRSEMNVSTLELGDSALYLCASSLGGGTDTQYFGPGTRLTVL.

Only a few counts were recorded for this clone. The rearrangement links TRBV7-9 to TRBJ1-2; D uncertain. Trimming removed 2 bases from V and 2 bases from J, with 9 bases in between. The CDR3 runs to 14 residues. In germline, CDR1 is SEHNR, CDR2 FQNEAQ (reference sequence). CDR3 in DNA: TGTGCCAGCAGCTTATATCCACAGAACTATGGCTACACCTTC. The encoded protein is CASSLYPQNYGYTF.

The chain uses TRBV19 and TRBJ2-1; the D gene is possibly TRBD2 (5 bases). The germline V gene encodes CDR1 LNHDA and CDR2 SQIVND (reference sequence). Trimming shortened V by 5 bases and J by 0 bases, and 11 bases separated the two germline ends. The length of the CDR3 is 15 residues. The CDR3: CASSQTTSSYNEQFF. For the CDR3, the DNA is TGTGCCAGTAGTCAAACTACTAGCTCCTACAATGAGCAGTTCTTC.

The chain has TRBV5-6 and TRBJ2-5; D perhaps matches TRBD2 (6 bases). This CDR3 is 15 amino acids long. The V end was cut by 2 bases, the J end by 1 base, with 12 bases between. In germline, CDR1 is SGHDT, CDR2 YYEEEE. CDR3 residues: CASSFTTGAQETQYF. The CDR3 nucleotides read TGTGCCAGCAGCTTTACTACGGGAGCCCAAGAGACCCAGTACTTC.

This chain links TRBV5-5 with TRBJ1-3, with a possible D match to TRBD1 (5 bases). CDR1 is SGHKS, CDR2 YYEKEE, per germline (reference sequence). The V gene lost 0 bases and the J gene lost 0 bases, with 10 bases spanning the gap. This CDR3 region has 16 residues. This CDR3 is CASSLGGSSSGNTIYF. Written as DNA, the CDR3 is TGTGCCAGCAGCTTGGGGGGCAGTAGCTCTGGAAACACCATATATTTT. Together with reference TRBV5-5 and TRBJ1-3, the CDR3 gives the full variable domain: DAGVTQSPTHLIKTRGQQVTLRCSPISGHKSVSWYQQVLGQGPQFIFQYYEKEERGRGNFPDRFSARQFPNYSSELNVNALLLGDSALYLCASSLGGSSSGNTIYFGEGSWLTVV.

The rearrangement links TRBV6-1 to TRBJ2-2; 9 nucleotides agree with TRBD1. Germline V gene data show CDR1 as MNHNS and CDR2 as SASEGT. Trimming took 1 base from V and 6 from J; bases not matched to a gene: 6. The CDR3 loop spans 16 amino acids. CDR3 sequence: CASSEVGTGYAGELFF. CDR3 bases: TGTGCCAGCAGTGAAGTAGGGACAGGGTATGCCGGGGAGCTGTTTTTT.

This clone has just one count. The genes are TRBV24-1 and TRBJ2-3, with D perhaps matching TRBD1 (6 bases). Deletions cut 2 bases from V and 3 bases from J, with 11 bases between. The germline gives CDR1 KGHDR, CDR2 SFDVKD. The CDR3 totals 15 residues. The CDR3 loop is CATSDSDSRTDTQYF. The CDR3 DNA reads as TGTGCCACCAGTGATTCGGACAGTCGTACAGATACGCAGTATTTT.